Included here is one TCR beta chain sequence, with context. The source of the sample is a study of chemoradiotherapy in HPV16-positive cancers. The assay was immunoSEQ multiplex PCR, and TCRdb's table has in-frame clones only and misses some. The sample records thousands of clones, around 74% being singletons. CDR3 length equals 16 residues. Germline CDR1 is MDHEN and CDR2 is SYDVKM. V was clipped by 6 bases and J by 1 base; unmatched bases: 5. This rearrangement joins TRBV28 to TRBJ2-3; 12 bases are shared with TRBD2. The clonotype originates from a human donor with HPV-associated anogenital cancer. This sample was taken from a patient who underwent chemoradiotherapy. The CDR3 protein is CASSPTSGSRTDTQYF. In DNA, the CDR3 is TGTGCCAGCAGCCCGACTAGCGGGAGTCGCACAGATACGCAGTATTTT.